A single sample is the source of the 29 T cell receptor beta chains below, sequenced in a study of vaccination and CD4 T cells after COVID-19. These receptors lack a known antigen. The treatment here: roughly ten-day PBMC culture with coronavirus spike peptide pools or control peptides (ViraFEST assay). Sequencing of DNA taken from cultured CD4+ T cells relied on the Oncomine TCR Beta short-read assay. TCRdb processed the PCR reads anew with MiXCR; each CDR3 protein has one entry. The table shows 10,000 to 13,000 distinct CDR3 sequences, with around 41% occurring only once. Sequencing was performed on CD4+ T cells from blood, cultured in vitro, taken after SARS-CoV-2 vaccination. All receptors derive from a human donor who had recovered from COVID-19.

This clonotype turned up a few times. The CDR3 spells CASSPGGLAALSSYNEQFF. The DNA for the CDR3 is TGTGCCAGCAGCCCGGGGGGACTAGCGGCCCTCAGCTCCTACAATGAGCAGTTCTTC. J is TRBJ2-1 and V is TRBV7-2, with 11 bases matching TRBD2. Germline trimming cut 5 bases from V and 0 bases from J; bases unmatched to any gene: 12. Germline V gene data show CDR1 as SGHTA and CDR2 as FQGNSA. The CDR3 totals 19 residues.

This chain uses TRBV20-1 with TRBJ2-7; TRBD2 aligns across 7 bases. J lost 6 bases, V lost 3 bases, and 8 bases had no gene match. Germline assignment: CDR1 DFQATT and CDR2 SNEGSKA (reference sequence). The CDR3 runs to 13 residues. The DNA of the CDR3 is TGCAGTGCTAGGGCTAGCGGTGTGGGCGAGCAGTACTTC. Residues: CSARASGVGEQYF.

The chain links TRBV28 to TRBJ2-3; 9 bases line up with TRBD2. The germline V gene has CDR1 MDHEN and CDR2 SYDVKM. The V and J ends lost 4 bases and 4 bases, in that order; junction bases with no gene match: 3. This CDR3 is 14 amino acids long. The CDR3 protein is CASSSWTSADTQYF. The CDR3 DNA reads as TGTGCCAGCAGTTCTTGGACTAGCGCAGATACGCAGTATTTT. Based on the CDR3 plus reference TRBV28 and TRBJ2-3, the full variable domain is DVKVTQSSRYLVKRTGEKVFLECVQDMDHENMFWYRQDPGLGLRLIYFSYDVKMKEKGDIPEGYSVSREKKERFSLILESASTNQTSMYLCASSSWTSADTQYFGPGTRLTVL.

This clonotype was seen once. The rearrangement links TRBV7-8 to TRBJ2-3, with D uncertain. Germline loops: CDR1 SGHVS, CDR2 FQNEAQ. The CDR3 sequence is 19 residues long. Trimming removed 5 bases at V and 8 bases at J, with 32 bases between. The CDR3 spells CASSHRVRDLVKDQPTQYF. The CDR3, as DNA: TGTGCCAGCAGCCATAGGGTGAGAGATCTAGTCAAAGATCAACCTACGCAGTATTTT.

This clonotype was found once. This sequence joins TRBV19 and TRBJ2-7; TRBD2 aligns across 8 bases. Germline V gene sequence: CDR1 LNHDA, CDR2 SQIVND (reference sequence). V was pared by 5 bases and J by 3 bases, with 15 bases of the junction left unmatched. The CDR3 is 17 amino acids. The CDR3 spells CASSEPHRGGDRYEQYF. The DNA of the CDR3 is TGTGCCAGTAGTGAGCCCCACCGGGGGGGAGACCGCTACGAGCAGTACTTC.

J is TRBJ1-1 and V is TRBV7-9; TRBD1 is a possible D gene (5 bases). V was clipped by 5 bases and J by 0 bases, with 16 bases between them. CDR1 and CDR2 from the germline V gene are SEHNR and FQNEAQ (reference sequence). This CDR3 is 16 amino acids long. The CDR3, as DNA: TGTGCCAGCAGCAAAACCCCGGGACTTTTGAACACTGAAGCTTTCTTT. Amino acid sequence: CASSKTPGLLNTEAFF. Combining the CDR3 with reference TRBV7-9 and TRBJ1-1 gives the whole variable domain DTGVSQNPRHKITKRGQNVTFRCDPISEHNRLYWYRQTLGQGPEFLTYFQNEAQLEKSRLLSDRFSAERPKGSFSTLEIQRTEQGDSAMYLCASSKTPGLLNTEAFFGQGTRLTVV.

The chain recombines TRBV9 with TRBJ2-2; D not resolved. The CDR3 extends over 12 amino acids. Trimming left V 4 bases short and J 0 bases short, with 1 base between. From germline, CDR1 is SGDLS and CDR2 YYNGEE. The CDR3 sequence: CASSSNTGELFF. The CDR3 region has the DNA TGTGCCAGCAGCTCGAACACCGGGGAGCTGTTTTTT.

This clonotype was seen a handful of times. The chain carries TRBV7-8 and TRBJ2-3, with 9 positions matching TRBD2. Germline assignment: CDR1 SGHVS and CDR2 FQNEAQ. V gave up 5 bases and J gave up 1 base; unmatched junction bases: 4. The CDR3 length is 15 residues. CDR3 in amino acids: CASSRLAGRTDTQYF. In DNA, the CDR3 is TGTGCCAGCAGCCGCCTAGCGGGGCGCACAGATACGCAGTATTTT.

The chain carries TRBV12-3 or TRBV12-4 and TRBJ1-1; D possibly corresponds to TRBD1 (5 bases). The V and J ends lost 3 bases and 6 bases respectively, with 14 bases between them. The CDR3 consists of 14 residues. The DNA of the CDR3 is TGTGCCAGCAGTTTCGTCGGGGCTTTTGCTGAAGCTTTCTTT. As protein: CASSFVGAFAEAFF.

This clonotype has only a few counts. The rearrangement uses TRBV6-1 and TRBJ2-3, with TRBD1 matching 7 bases. The CDR3 consists of 15 residues. The V gene end was trimmed by 6 bases and the J gene end by 0 bases; junction bases not matched to a gene: 6. In germline, CDR1 is MNHNS, CDR2 SASEGT. This chain's CDR3 is CASRPGQISTDTQYF. The CDR3 DNA sequence: TGTGCCAGCAGACCGGGACAGATAAGCACAGATACGCAGTATTTT.

This clonotype was found a few times. V gene TRBV7-2 combines with J gene TRBJ2-1, with D unclear. The germline CDR1 and CDR2 sequences are SGHTA and FQGNSA. The CDR3 covers 14 residues. Trimming took off 1 base at V and 14 bases at J, with 18 bases between the two ends. The CDR3 loop is CASSLGRSNGEEFF. For the CDR3, the DNA is TGTGCCAGCAGCTTAGGTCGTTCGAACGGAGAAGAGTTCTTC.

The V gene is TRBV7-2, the J gene TRBJ2-6, with D unresolved. This CDR3 comprises 17 residues. Germline V gene sequence: CDR1 SGHTA, CDR2 FQGNSA. The V gene lost 1 base and the J gene lost 0 bases, with 10 bases spanning the gap. For the CDR3, the DNA is TGTGCCAGCAGCTTAGAGGCCATCTACTCTGGGGCCAACGTCCTGACTTTC. Its protein product is CASSLEAIYSGANVLTF.

The chain is built from TRBV20-1 and TRBJ2-4, with 9 bases lining up with TRBD2. CDR3 size: 18 residues. CDR1 and CDR2 from the germline V gene are DFQATT and SNEGSKA (reference sequence). With V trimmed by 1 base and J by 1 base, 11 bases remained unmatched. Here the CDR3 DNA reads TGCAGTGCTAGAGGGGTAGCGGGAGTCATGGGGGCCAAAAACATTCAGTACTTC. It yields the protein CSARGVAGVMGAKNIQYF.

This chain uses TRBV4-3 with TRBJ2-5, with D possibly matching TRBD2 (5 bases). This CDR3 comprises 13 residues. Looked up from germline, CDR1 is LGHNA and CDR2 is YSLEER. Between the trimmed V and J ends, which lost 4 bases and 2 bases, there was a span of 8 bases. The CDR3 is CASSRSGQETQYF. For the CDR3, the DNA is TGCGCCAGCAGCCGATCGGGACAAGAGACCCAGTACTTC.

This clonotype occurred a few times. This rearrangement joins TRBV20-1 to TRBJ2-2; D unresolved. This CDR3 has 14 amino acids. CDR1 is DFQATT and CDR2 is SNEGSKA in the germline V gene (reference sequence). V lost 6 bases, J lost 0 bases, and 11 bases lay in between. DNA of the CDR3: TGCAGTGCACCTACGGCGGCGAACACCGGGGAGCTGTTTTTT. Encoded protein: CSAPTAANTGELFF.

This chain joins TRBV6-1 and TRBJ2-2; 13 positions match TRBD2. CDR3 length: 15 residues. Germline trimming cut 6 bases from V and 8 bases from J; bases unmatched to any gene: 6. Per germline, CDR1 MNHNS and CDR2 SASEGT. The CDR3 loop is CASSRTSGRKGELFF. The CDR3 nucleotides are TGTGCCAGCAGCCGGACTAGCGGGAGAAAAGGGGAGCTGTTTTTT.

This chain joins TRBV6-2 or TRBV6-3 and TRBJ2-7; D is possibly TRBD2 (6 bases). This CDR3 contains 12 residues. Between the trimmed V and J ends, which lost 4 bases and 12 bases, there was a span of 16 bases. Germline CDR1 and CDR2: MNHEY and SVGEGT. The CDR3 sequence is CASSSPGLSLYF. The DNA for the CDR3 is TGTGCCAGCAGTTCGCCCGGACTATCTCTGTACTTC.

This clonotype came up a few times. The CDR3 DNA is TGTGCCAGCAGCTTAGCATCAGGTGGAAACACCATATATTTT. Translation gives CASSLASGGNTIYF. This chain links TRBV7-9 with TRBJ1-3, with D unclear. V was pared by 0 bases and J by 3 bases, with 6 bases between. The CDR3 runs to 14 residues. In germline, CDR1 is SEHNR, CDR2 FQNEAQ (reference sequence). The entire variable domain, with the rest obtained from reference TRBV7-9 and TRBJ1-3, is as follows: DTGVSQNPRHKITKRGQNVTFRCDPISEHNRLYWYRQTLGQGPEFLTYFQNEAQLEKSRLLSDRFSAERPKGSFSTLEIQRTEQGDSAMYLCASSLASGGNTIYFGEGSWLTVV.

The rearrangement uses TRBV6-4 and TRBJ1-1, with 7 bases fitting TRBD1. Trimming cost V 4 bases and J 1 base; bases outside gene matches: 3. Germline V CDR1 and CDR2: MRHNA, SNTAGT. The CDR3 runs to 14 residues. Written as DNA, the CDR3 is TGTGCCAGCAGTGCTCACAGGGGGAACACTGAAGCTTTCTTT. It codes for CASSAHRGNTEAFF.

CDR3 sequence (DNA): TGTGCCAGCCTAGTGACATCTGGAAACACCATATATTTT. As protein: CASLVTSGNTIYF. The rearrangement uses TRBV28 and TRBJ1-3; D uncertain. CDR3 size: 13 residues. V gave up 8 bases and J gave up 1 base, with 9 bases separating them. Germline V gene data show CDR1 as MDHEN and CDR2 as SYDVKM.

The gene calls are TRBV20-1 and TRBJ2-3; D is uncertain. V was shortened by 7 bases and J by 2 bases, with 16 bases between the two germline ends. This CDR3 has 14 amino acids. Germline V lookup: CDR1 DFQATT, CDR2 SNEGSKA (reference sequence). Here the CDR3 DNA reads TGCAGTGAGACTCTCATCCTAGACACAGATACGCAGTATTTT. This gives the protein CSETLILDTDTQYF.

The chain employs TRBV28 and TRBJ2-7; 12 bases fit TRBD1. With 8 bases clipped from V and 7 bases from J, the junction kept 6 bases outside the gene matches. There are 13 residues in the CDR3. CDR1 and CDR2 (germline): MDHEN, SYDVKM. CDR3 amino acids: CASRDRGRGEQYF. In DNA form, the CDR3 reads TGTGCCAGCCGGGACAGGGGGCGCGGGGAGCAGTACTTC.

This clonotype was detected only a few times. CDR3 in amino acids: CASSRALGEETQYF. CDR3 nucleotides: TGTGCCAGCAGCCGTGCATTGGGAGAGGAGACCCAGTACTTC. The gene calls are TRBV11-2 and TRBJ2-5; TRBD2 is a possible D gene (5 bases). Trimming pared 5 bases from V and 5 bases from J, leaving 15 bases between. The CDR3 is 14 amino acids. The V gene's germline CDR1 is SGHAT and CDR2 FQNNGV.

This clonotype was observed a few times. The rearrangement links TRBV7-2 to TRBJ2-3; a weak D match, TRBD2 (6 bases). The CDR3 length is 16 residues. From germline, CDR1 is SGHTA and CDR2 FQGNSA. V lost 1 base and J 0 bases, leaving 11 bases between the germline ends. DNA of the CDR3: TGTGCCAGCAGCTTAGTTTCGGGAGTTAGCACAGATACGCAGTATTTT. This codes for CASSLVSGVSTDTQYF.

This rearrangement joins TRBV6-2 or TRBV6-3 to TRBJ2-5; D might be TRBD1 (5 bases). Trimming pared 2 bases from V and 1 base from J, leaving 11 bases between. CDR1 and CDR2 from the germline V gene are MNHEY and SVGEGT. The CDR3 has 15 residues. The CDR3 is CASSYQGFLQETQYF. CDR3 bases: TGTGCCAGCAGTTACCAGGGATTTCTCCAAGAGACCCAGTACTTC.

V is TRBV2 and J is TRBJ2-3; no firm D call. Trimming removed 8 bases from V and 0 bases from J, with 6 bases in between. In germline, CDR1 is SNHLY, CDR2 FYNNEI. The CDR3 length is 12 residues. CDR3 protein: CASDRSTDTQYF. The CDR3 DNA follows: TGTGCCAGCGACCGTAGCACAGATACGCAGTATTTT.

The J gene is TRBJ1-1, the V gene TRBV19; D gene ambiguous. Per germline, CDR1 LNHDA and CDR2 SQIVND (reference sequence). The V gene lost 8 bases and the J gene lost 6 bases, with 19 bases spanning the gap. CDR3 size: 14 residues. CDR3 sequence reads: CASGPRTLMAEAFF. CDR3 nucleotide sequence: TGTGCCAGTGGTCCACGGACCCTAATGGCTGAAGCTTTCTTT.

The chain joins TRBV28 to TRBJ1-6; the match to TRBD1 covers 7 bases. The CDR3 is made up of 15 amino acids. Per germline, CDR1 MDHEN and CDR2 SYDVKM. V gave up 6 bases and J gave up 5 bases; unmatched junction bases: 7. The CDR3 DNA sequence: TGTGCCAGCAGGGGGTGGGACAGTAATAATTCACCCCTCCACTTT. It specifies CASRGWDSNNSPLHF.

This sequence joins TRBV6-4 and TRBJ1-1; TRBD1 matches at 9 bases. Per the germline V gene, CDR1 is MRHNA and CDR2 is SNTAGT. CDR3 length: 14 amino acids. The ends lost 6 bases at V and 2 bases at J; junction bases unmatched: 4. The CDR3 is CASSQQGANTEAFF. CDR3 coding DNA: TGTGCCAGCAGCCAACAGGGGGCCAACACTGAAGCTTTCTTT.